This note documents a single T cell receptor (beta chain) sequence. Its specificity is not known. The data were taken from a study of T-cell memory formation after mild COVID-19. For the study at large: Largely, the TCR clusters proved donor specific. Study-wide results and caveats: Proof of SARS-CoV-2 specificity was absent for the second-wave clones that crested on day 37. Balance between CD4 and CD8 was seen in clones contracting day 15 to 85, and a CD4+ lean was seen in later expanders.

J lost 5 bases, V lost 8 bases, and 2 bases had no gene match. The CDR3 runs to 13 residues. Germline V CDR1 and CDR2: KGHDR, SFDVKD. Via MiXCR, TCRdb re-called the 5' RACE reads, giving one row per CDR3 protein. This sample has approximately 65,000 distinct CDR3 sequences, with 16% found just once. Input material: PBMCs or a T cell subset sorted from them (not recorded which). The receptor's source is an adult woman who had mild COVID-19 (a few samples of this study predate the infection). Cell type and time point are not known. The rearrangement joins TRBV24-1 to TRBJ2-2, with TRBD2 identical over 9 bases. The CDR3 DNA reads as TGTGCCACCAATAGCGGGAGAACCGGGGAGCTGTTTTTT. This encodes CATNSGRTGELFF.